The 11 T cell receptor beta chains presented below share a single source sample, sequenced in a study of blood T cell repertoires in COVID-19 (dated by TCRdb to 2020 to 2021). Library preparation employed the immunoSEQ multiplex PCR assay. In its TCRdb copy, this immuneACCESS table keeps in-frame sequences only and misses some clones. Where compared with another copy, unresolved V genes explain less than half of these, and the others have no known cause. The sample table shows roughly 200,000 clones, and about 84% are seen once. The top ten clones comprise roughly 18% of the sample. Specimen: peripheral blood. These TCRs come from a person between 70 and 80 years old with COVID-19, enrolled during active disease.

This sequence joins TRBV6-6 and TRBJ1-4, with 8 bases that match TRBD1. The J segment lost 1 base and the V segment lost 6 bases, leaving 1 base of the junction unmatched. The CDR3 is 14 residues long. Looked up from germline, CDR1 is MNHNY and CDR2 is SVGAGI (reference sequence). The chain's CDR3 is CASRTGGTNEKLFF. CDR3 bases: TGTGCCAGCAGAACAGGGGGAACTAATGAAAAACTGTTTTTT.

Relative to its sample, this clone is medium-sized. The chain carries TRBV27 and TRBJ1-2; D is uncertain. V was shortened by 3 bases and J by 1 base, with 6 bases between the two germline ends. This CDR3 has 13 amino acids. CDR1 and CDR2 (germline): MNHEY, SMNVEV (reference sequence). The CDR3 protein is CASSFEGNYGYTF. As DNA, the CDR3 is TGTGCCAGCAGTTTTGAGGGTAACTATGGCTACACCTTC.

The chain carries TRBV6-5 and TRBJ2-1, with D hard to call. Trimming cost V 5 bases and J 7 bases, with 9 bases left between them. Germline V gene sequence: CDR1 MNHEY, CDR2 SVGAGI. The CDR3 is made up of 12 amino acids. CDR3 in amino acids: CASSPNGNEQFF. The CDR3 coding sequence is TGTGCCAGCAGTCCGAACGGGAATGAGCAGTTCTTC.

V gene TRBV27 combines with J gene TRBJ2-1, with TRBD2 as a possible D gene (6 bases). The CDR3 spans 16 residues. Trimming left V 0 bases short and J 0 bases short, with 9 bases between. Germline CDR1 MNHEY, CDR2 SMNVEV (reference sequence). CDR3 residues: CASSLSLANSYNEQFF. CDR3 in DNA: TGTGCCAGCAGTTTATCTCTAGCGAACTCCTACAATGAGCAGTTCTTC.

CDR3 amino acids: CASSPLTSGIAKNIQYF. CDR3 DNA: TGTGCCAGCAGCCCCTTGACTAGCGGGATAGCCAAAAACATTCAGTACTTC. The chain is built from TRBV7-6 and TRBJ2-4, with TRBD2 identical over 11 bases. Looked up from germline, CDR1 is SGHVS and CDR2 is FNYEAQ. This CDR3 is built from 17 residues. The V and J ends lost 5 bases and 0 bases, in that order; junction bases with no gene match: 6. The full variable domain, with the rest looked up from reference TRBV7-6 and TRBJ2-4, is GAGVSQSPRYKVTKRGQDVALRCDPISGHVSLYWYRQALGQGPEFLTYFNYEAQQDKSGLPNDRFSAERPEGSISTLTIQRTEQRDSAMYRCASSPLTSGIAKNIQYFGAGTRLSVL.

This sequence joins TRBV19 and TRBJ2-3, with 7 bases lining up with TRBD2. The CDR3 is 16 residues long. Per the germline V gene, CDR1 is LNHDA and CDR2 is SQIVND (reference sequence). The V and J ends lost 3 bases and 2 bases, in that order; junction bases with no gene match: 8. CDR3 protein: CASSISASGPTDTQYF. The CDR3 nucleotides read TGTGCCAGTAGTATCTCGGCTAGCGGCCCCACAGATACGCAGTATTTT.

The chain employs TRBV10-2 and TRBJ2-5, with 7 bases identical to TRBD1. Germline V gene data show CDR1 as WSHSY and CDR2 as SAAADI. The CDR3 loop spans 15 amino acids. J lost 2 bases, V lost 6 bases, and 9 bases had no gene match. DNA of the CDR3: TGCGCCAGCAGCGCAGGGGGAGTAAGGCAAGAGACCCAGTACTTC. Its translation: CASSAGGVRQETQYF.

The CDR3 nucleotides are TGTGCCAGCCTAAACAGGGGACGCTATGGCTACACCTTC. It codes for CASLNRGRYGYTF. V is TRBV5-6 and J is TRBJ1-2; 7 bases fit TRBD1. CDR3 size: 13 residues. The trim removed 7 bases at V and 4 bases at J, leaving 7 bases unmatched. Germline V lookup: CDR1 SGHDT, CDR2 YYEEEE.

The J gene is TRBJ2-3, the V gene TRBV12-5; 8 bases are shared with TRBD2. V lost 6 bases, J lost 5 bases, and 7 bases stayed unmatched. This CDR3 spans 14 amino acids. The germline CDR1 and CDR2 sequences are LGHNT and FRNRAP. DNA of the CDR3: TGTGCTAGTGGGCCCGGGGGGGCTGGAGATACGCAGTATTTT. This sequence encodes CASGPGGAGDTQYF. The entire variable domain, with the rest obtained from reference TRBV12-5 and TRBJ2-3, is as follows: DARVTQTPRHKVTEMGQEVTMRCQPILGHNTVFWYRQTMMQGLELLAYFRNRAPLDDSGMPKDRFSAEMPDATLATLKIQPSEPRDSAVYFCASGPGGAGDTQYFGPGTRLTVL.

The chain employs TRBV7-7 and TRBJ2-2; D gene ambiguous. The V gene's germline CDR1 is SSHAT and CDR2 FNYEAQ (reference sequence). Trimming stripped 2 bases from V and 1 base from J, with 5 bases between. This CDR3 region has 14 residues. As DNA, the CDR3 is TGTGCCAGCAGCTTATCTCGGAACACCGGGGAGCTGTTTTTT. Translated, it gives CASSLSRNTGELFF.

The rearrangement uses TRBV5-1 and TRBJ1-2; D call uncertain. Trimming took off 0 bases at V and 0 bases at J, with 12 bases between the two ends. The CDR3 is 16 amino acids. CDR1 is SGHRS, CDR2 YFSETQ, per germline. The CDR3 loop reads CASSLDSGGTNYGYTF. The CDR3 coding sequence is TGCGCCAGCAGCTTGGATTCAGGAGGGACTAACTATGGCTACACCTTC.